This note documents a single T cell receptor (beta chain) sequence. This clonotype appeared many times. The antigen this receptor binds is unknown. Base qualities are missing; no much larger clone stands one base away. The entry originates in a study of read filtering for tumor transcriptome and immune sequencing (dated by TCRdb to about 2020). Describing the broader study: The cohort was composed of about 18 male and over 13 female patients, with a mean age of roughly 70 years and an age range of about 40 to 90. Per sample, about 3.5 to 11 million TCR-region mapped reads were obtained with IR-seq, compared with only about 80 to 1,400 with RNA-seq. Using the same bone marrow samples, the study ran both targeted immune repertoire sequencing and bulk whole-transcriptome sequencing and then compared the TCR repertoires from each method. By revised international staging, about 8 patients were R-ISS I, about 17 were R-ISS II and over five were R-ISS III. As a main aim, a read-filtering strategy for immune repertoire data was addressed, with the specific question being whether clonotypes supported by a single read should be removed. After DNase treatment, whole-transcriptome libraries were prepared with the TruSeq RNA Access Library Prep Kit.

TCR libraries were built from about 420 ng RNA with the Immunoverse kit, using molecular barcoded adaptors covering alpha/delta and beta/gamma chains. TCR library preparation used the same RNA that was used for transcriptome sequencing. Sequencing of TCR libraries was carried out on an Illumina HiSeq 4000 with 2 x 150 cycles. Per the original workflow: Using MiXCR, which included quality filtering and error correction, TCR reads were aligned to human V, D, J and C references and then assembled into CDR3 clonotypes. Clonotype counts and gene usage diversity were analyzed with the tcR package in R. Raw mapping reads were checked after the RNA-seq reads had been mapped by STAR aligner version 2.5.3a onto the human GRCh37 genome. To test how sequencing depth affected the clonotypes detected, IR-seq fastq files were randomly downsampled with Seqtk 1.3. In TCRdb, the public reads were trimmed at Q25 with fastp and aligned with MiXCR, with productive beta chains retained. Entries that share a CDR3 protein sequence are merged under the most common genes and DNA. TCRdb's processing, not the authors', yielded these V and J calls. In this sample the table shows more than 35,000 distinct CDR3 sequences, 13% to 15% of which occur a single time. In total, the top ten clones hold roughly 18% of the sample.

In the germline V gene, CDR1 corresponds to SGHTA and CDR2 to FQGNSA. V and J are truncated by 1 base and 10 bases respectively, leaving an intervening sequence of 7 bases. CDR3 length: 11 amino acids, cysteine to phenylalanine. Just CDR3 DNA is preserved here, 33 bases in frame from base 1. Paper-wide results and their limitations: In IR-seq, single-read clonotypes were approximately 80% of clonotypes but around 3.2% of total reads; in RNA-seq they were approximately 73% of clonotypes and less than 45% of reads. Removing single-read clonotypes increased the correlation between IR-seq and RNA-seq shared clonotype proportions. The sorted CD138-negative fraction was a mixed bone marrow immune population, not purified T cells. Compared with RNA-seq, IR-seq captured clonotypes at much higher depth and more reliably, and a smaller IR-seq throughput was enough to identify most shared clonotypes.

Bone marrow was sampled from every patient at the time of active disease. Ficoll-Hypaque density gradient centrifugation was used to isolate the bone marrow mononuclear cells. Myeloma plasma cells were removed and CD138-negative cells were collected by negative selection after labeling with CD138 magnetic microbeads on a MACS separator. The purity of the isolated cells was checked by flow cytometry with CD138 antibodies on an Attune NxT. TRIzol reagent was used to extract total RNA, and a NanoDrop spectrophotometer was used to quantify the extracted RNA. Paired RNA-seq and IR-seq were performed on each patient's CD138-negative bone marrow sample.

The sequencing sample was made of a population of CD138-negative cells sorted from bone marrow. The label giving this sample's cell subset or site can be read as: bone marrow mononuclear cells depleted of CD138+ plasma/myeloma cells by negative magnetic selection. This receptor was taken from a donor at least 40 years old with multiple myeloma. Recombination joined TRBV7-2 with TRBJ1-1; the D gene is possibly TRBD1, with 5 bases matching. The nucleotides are TGTGCCAGCAGCTTAGTCGGGGGAGCTTTCTTT. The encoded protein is CASSLVGGAFF.